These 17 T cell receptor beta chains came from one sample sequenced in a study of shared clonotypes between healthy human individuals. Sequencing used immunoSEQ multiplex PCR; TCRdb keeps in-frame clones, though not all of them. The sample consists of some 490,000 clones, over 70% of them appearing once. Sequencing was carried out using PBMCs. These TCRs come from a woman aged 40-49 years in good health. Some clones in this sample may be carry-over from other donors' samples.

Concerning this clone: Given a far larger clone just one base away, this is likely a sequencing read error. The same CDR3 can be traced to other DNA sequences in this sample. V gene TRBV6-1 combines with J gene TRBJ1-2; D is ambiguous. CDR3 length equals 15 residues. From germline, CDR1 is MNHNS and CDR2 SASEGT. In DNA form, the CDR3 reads TGTGCTAGCAGTGAAGCGGGGTCAGATCTTTATGGCTACACCTTC. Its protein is CASSEAGSDLYGYTF.

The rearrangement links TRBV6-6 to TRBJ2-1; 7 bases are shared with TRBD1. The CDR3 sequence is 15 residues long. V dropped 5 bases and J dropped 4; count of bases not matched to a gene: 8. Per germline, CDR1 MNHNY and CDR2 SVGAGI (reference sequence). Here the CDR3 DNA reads TGTGCCAGCAGTAGTCCGGGACAGCCGTACAATGAGCAGTTCTTC. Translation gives CASSSPGQPYNEQFF.

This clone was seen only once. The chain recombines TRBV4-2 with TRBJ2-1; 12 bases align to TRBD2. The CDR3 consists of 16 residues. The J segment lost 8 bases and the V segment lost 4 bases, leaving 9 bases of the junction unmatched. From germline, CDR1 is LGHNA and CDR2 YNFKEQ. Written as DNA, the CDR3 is TGTGCCAGCAGCCGCCAGACTAGCGGGAGTGGTGATGAGCAGTTCTTC. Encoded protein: CASSRQTSGSGDEQFF.

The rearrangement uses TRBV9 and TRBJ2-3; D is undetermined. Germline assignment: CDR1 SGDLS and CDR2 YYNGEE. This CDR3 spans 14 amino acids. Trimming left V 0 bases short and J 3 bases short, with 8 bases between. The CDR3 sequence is CASSVGLLTDTQYF. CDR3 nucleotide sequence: TGTGCCAGCAGCGTAGGTCTCCTTACAGATACGCAGTATTTT.

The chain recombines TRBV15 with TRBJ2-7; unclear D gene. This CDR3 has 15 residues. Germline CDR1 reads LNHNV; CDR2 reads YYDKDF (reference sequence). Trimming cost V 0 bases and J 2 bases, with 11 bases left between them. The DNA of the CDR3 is TGTGCCACCAGCAGAGATGACGGTACAGCCTACGAGCAGTACTTC. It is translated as CATSRDDGTAYEQYF.

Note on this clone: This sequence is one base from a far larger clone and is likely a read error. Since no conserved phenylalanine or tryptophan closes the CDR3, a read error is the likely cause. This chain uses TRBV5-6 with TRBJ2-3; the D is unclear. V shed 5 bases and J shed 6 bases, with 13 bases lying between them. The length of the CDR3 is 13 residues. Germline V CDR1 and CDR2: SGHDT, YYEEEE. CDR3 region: CASRLVPDDTQYS. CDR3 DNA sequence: TGTGCCAGCAGACTCGTACCGGATGATACGCAGTATTCT.

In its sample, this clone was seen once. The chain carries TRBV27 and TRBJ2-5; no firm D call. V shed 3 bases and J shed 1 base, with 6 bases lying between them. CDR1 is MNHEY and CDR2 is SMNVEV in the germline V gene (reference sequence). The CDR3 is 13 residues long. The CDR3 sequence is CASSFSPQETQYF. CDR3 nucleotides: TGTGCCAGCAGTTTTAGTCCCCAAGAGACCCAGTACTTC.

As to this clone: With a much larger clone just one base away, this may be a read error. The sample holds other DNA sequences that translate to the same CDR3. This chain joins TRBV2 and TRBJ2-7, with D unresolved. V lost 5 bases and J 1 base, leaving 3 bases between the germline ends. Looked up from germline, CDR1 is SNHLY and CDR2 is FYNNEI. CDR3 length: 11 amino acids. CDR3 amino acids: CASSPSYEQYF. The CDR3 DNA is TGTGCCAGCAGTCCTTCCTACGAGCAGTACTTC.

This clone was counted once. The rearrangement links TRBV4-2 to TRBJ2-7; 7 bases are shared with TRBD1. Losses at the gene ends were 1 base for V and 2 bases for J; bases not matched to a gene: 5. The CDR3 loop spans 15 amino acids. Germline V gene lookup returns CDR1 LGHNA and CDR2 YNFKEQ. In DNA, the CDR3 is TGTGCCAGCAGCCAAGTCCGGGACAGCCCCTACGAGCAGTACTTC. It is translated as CASSQVRDSPYEQYF.

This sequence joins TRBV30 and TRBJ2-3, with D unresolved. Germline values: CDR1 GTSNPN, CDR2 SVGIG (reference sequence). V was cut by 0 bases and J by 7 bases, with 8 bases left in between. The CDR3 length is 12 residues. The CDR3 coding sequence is TGTGCCTGGAGTGTGCATGCGTATACGCAGTATTTT. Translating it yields CAWSVHAYTQYF.

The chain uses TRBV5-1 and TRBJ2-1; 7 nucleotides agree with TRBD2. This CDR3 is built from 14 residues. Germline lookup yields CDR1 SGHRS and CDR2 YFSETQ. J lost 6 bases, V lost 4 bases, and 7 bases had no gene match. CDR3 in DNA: TGCGCCAGCAGCGAAAGACTAGCAGCCAATGAGCAGTTCTTC. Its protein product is CASSERLAANEQFF.

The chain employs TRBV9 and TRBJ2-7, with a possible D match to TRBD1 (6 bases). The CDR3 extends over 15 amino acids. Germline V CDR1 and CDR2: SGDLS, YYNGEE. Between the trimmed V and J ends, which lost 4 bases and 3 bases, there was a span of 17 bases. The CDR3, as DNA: TGTGCCAGCAGCCCCACAGGGAAAGCCAACTACGAGCAGTACTTC. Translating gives CASSPTGKANYEQYF.

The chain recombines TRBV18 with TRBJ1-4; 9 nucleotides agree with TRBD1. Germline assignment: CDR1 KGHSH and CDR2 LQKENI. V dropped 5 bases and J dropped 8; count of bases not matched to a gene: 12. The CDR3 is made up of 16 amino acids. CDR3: CASSSGTGSFQEKLFF. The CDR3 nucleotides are TGTGCCAGCTCATCGGGGACAGGGAGTTTTCAGGAAAAACTGTTTTTT.

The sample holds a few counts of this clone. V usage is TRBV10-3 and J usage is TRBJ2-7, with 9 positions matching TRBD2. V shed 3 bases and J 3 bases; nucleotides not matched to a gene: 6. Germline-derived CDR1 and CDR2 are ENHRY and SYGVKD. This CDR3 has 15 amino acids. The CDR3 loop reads CAISDPGLAIYEQYF. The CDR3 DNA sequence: TGTGCCATCAGTGACCCGGGACTAGCAATCTACGAGCAGTACTTC.

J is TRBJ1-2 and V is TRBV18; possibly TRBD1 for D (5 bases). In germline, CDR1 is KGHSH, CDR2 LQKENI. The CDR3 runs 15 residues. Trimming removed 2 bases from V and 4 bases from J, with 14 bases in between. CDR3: CASSPGQGSSYGYTF. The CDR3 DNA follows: TGTGCCAGCTCACCAGGGCAGGGCTCATCCTATGGCTACACCTTC.

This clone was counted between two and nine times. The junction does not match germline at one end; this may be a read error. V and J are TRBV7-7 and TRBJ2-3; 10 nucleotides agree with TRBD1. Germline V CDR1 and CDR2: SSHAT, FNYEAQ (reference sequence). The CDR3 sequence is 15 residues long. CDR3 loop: CASSLGQGGTDTQYF. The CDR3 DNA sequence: TGTGCTAGCAGCTTAGGACAGGGGGGAACAGATACGCAGTATTTT.

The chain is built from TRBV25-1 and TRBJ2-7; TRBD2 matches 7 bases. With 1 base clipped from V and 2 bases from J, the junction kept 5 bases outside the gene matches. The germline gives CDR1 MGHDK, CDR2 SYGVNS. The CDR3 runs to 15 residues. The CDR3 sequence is CASSESLAAPYEQYF. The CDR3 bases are TGTGCCAGCAGTGAATCGCTAGCGGCACCCTACGAGCAGTACTTC.